The 11 T cell receptor beta chains below all came from one sample that was sequenced in a study of T cells after yellow fever vaccination. MiXCR, applied by TCRdb to the 5' RACE reads, yields one record per CDR3 protein. The sample holds roughly 74,000 distinct CDR3 sequences, roughly 6.9% seen once. The specimen comprised CD8+ T cells sorted from PBMCs, sampled about 5 days after the first yellow fever vaccination. These TCRs come from a man between 18 and 29 years old who received the YFV17D yellow fever vaccine.

Ten or more counts support this clonotype. This sequence joins TRBV11-2 and TRBJ2-2; no clear D gene. V was clipped by 7 bases and J by 0 bases, with 18 bases between them. The length of the CDR3 is 17 residues. CDR1 is SGHAT and CDR2 is FQNNGV in the germline V gene. Here the CDR3 reads CASNPFYGSPNTGELFF. The CDR3, as DNA: TGTGCCAGCAACCCCTTCTACGGCAGCCCGAACACCGGGGAGCTGTTTTTT.

This clonotype came up once. The V call is TRBV27, the J call TRBJ2-2; a weak D match, TRBD1 (5 bases). Germline loops: CDR1 MNHEY, CDR2 SMNVEV (reference sequence). Trimming pared 4 bases from V and 5 bases from J, leaving 17 bases between. The CDR3 sequence is 16 residues long. CDR3 region: CASSSLSRAGTGELFF. The CDR3 coding sequence is TGTGCCAGCAGTTCCCTCAGCAGGGCCGGGACCGGGGAGCTGTTTTTT.

Concerning this clonotype: With a much larger clone just one base away, this may be a read error. This CDR3 is missing its conserved last phenylalanine or tryptophan, likely due to a read error. The CDR3 coding sequence is TGTGCCAGCAGTTTATTCCACCGGACTAGCGTAATCACGAACACCGGGGAGCTGTTTTCT. Its protein product is CASSLFHRTSVITNTGELFS. The V call is TRBV28, the J call TRBJ2-2; TRBD2 matches 9 bases. Unmatched junction bases numbered 12, after V lost 1 base and J lost 0 bases. CDR3 size: 20 residues. The germline CDR1 and CDR2 sequences are MDHEN and SYDVKM.

This clonotype was observed a handful of times. This chain connects TRBV9 to TRBJ2-1; D might be TRBD1 (5 bases). The CDR3 has 14 amino acids. Between the trimmed V and J ends, which lost 7 bases and 4 bases, there was a span of 15 bases. Germline V gives CDR1 SGDLS, CDR2 YYNGEE. The CDR3 loop reads CASGPSQGYNEQFF. The CDR3 DNA reads TGTGCCAGCGGCCCATCCCAGGGATACAATGAGCAGTTCTTC. The entire variable domain, with the rest obtained from reference TRBV9 and TRBJ2-1, is as follows: DSGVTQTPKHLITATGQRVTLRCSPRSGDLSVYWYQQSLDQGLQFLIQYYNGEERAKGNILERFSAQQFPDLHSELNLSSLELGDSALYFCASGPSQGYNEQFFGPGTRLTVL.

At least ten counts were recorded for this clonotype. The chain is built from TRBV4-3 and TRBJ1-4, with D possibly TRBD1 on 6 matching bases. Germline V gene lookup returns CDR1 LGHNA and CDR2 YSLEER. The V gene lost 2 bases and the J gene lost 4 bases, with 17 bases spanning the gap. The CDR3 is 17 residues long. The CDR3 bases are TGCGCCAGCAGCCAATCAATGACACAGGGTTATAATGAAAAACTGTTTTTT. This encodes CASSQSMTQGYNEKLFF.

The chain uses TRBV9 and TRBJ1-1, with a weak D call TRBD1 (5 bases). CDR1 and CDR2 from the germline V gene are SGDLS and YYNGEE. The CDR3 runs to 15 residues. The germline V and J ends were trimmed by 1 base and 1 base, with 11 bases remaining between them. DNA of the CDR3: TGTGCCAGCAGCGTAAAGGGGAGCCCGAACACTGAAGCTTTCTTT. This sequence encodes CASSVKGSPNTEAFF. Full variable domain (remainder filled in from reference TRBV9 and TRBJ1-1): DSGVTQTPKHLITATGQRVTLRCSPRSGDLSVYWYQQSLDQGLQFLIQYYNGEERAKGNILERFSAQQFPDLHSELNLSSLELGDSALYFCASSVKGSPNTEAFFGQGTRLTVV.

The V and J genes are TRBV12-3 or TRBV12-4 and TRBJ2-1; D is ambiguous. V was clipped by 6 bases and J by 2 bases, with 14 bases between them. CDR3 length: 15 residues. This CDR3 is CASRNPAAAYNEQFF. In nucleotides, the CDR3 is TGTGCCAGCAGGAATCCTGCTGCGGCCTACAATGAGCAGTTCTTC.

This clonotype occurred many times. The gene calls are TRBV9 and TRBJ2-1, with D tentatively TRBD1 or TRBD2 (6 bases each). V was trimmed by 0 bases and J by 5 bases, leaving 18 bases between them. The CDR3 covers 17 residues. CDR1 is SGDLS, CDR2 YYNGEE, per germline. In DNA, the CDR3 is TGTGCCAGCAGCGTAGCAAGCGGCAGGAGGGGGGACAATGAGCAGTTCTTC. This codes for CASSVASGRRGDNEQFF.

This clonotype is deemed medium-sized. The rearrangement uses TRBV12-3 or TRBV12-4 and TRBJ2-1; D is perhaps TRBD1 (5 bases). The V end was cut by 4 bases, the J end by 7 bases, with 14 bases between. The CDR3 runs 14 residues. CDR3 sequence reads: CASSSGKGRNEQFF. In DNA, the CDR3 is TGTGCCAGCAGTTCAGGGAAGGGTCGGAATGAGCAGTTCTTC.

This clonotype was recorded a few times. V is TRBV4-1 and J is TRBJ2-7; 10 bases map to TRBD1. Trimming removed 4 bases from V and 4 bases from J; junction bases left unmatched: 7. Germline V gene lookup returns CDR1 MGHRA and CDR2 YSYEKL. The CDR3 covers 15 residues. CDR3 amino acids: CASSLEGQGSYEQYF. In nucleotides, the CDR3 is TGCGCCAGCAGCCTTGAGGGACAGGGGTCTTACGAGCAGTACTTC.

V usage is TRBV12-3 or TRBV12-4 and J usage is TRBJ1-1; TRBD1 matches 7 bases. The junction had 0 bases not matched to a gene; V was cut back by 2 bases and J by 0 bases. The length of the CDR3 is 14 residues. The CDR3 is CASSLQGVNTEAFF. DNA of the CDR3: TGTGCCAGCAGTTTACAGGGGGTGAACACTGAAGCTTTCTTT.